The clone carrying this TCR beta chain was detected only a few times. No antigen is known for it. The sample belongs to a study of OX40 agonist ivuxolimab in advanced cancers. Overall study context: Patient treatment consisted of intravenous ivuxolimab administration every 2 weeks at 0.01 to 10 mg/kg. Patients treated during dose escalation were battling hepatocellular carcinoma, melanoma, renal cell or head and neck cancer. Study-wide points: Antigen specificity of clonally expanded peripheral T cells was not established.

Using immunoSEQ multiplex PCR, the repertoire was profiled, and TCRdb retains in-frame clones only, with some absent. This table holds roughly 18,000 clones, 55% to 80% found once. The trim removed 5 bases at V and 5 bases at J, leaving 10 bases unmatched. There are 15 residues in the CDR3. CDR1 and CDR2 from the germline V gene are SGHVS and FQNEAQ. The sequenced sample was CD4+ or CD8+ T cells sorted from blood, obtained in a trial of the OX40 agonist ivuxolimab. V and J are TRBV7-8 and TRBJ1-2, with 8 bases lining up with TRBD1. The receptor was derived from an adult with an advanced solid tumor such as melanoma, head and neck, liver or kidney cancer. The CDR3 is CASSMSAGGYYGYTF. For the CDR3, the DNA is TGTGCCAGCAGCATGTCAGCAGGGGGCTATTATGGCTACACCTTC.